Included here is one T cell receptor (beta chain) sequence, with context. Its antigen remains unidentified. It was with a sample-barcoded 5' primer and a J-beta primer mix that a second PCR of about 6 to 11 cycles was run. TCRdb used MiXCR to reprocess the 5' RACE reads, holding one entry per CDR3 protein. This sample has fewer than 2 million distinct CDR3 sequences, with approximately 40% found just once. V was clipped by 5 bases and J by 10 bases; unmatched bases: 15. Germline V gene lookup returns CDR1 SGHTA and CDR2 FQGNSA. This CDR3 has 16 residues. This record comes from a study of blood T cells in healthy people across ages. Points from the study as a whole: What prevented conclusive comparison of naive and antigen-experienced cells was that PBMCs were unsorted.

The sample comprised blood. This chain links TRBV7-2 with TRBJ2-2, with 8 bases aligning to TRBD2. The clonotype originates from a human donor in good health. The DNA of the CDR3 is TGTGCCAGCAGCCTCAGCGCGCGGGGGGCACTGGTGGAGCTGTTTTTT. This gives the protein CASSLSARGALVELFF.